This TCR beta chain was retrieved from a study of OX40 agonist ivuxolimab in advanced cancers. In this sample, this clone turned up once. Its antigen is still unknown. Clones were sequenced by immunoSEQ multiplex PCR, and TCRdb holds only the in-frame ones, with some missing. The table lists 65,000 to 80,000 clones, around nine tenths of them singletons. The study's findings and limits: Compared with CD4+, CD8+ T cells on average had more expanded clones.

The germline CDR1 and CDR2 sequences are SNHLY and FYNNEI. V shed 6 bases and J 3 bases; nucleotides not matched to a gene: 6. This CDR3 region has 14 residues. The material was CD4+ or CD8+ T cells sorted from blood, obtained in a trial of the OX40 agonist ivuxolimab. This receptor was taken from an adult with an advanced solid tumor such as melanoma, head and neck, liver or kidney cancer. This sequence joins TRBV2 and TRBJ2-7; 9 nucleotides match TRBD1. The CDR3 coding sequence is TGTGCCAGCAGGACCGGGACAGGGAACTACGAGCAGTACTTC. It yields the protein CASRTGTGNYEQYF.